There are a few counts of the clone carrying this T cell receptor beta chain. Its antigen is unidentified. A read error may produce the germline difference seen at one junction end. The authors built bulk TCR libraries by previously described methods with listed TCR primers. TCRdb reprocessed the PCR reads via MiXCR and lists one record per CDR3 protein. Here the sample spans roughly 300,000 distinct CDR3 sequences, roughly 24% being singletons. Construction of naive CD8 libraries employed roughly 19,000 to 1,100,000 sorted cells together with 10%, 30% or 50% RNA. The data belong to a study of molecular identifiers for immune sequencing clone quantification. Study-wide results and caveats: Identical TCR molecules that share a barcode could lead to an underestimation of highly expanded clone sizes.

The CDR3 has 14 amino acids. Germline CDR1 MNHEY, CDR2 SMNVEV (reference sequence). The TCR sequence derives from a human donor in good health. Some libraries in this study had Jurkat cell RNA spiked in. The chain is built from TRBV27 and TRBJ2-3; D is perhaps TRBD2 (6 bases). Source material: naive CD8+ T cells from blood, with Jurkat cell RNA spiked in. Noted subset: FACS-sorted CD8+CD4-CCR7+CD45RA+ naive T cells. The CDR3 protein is CASGLDGRSDTQYF. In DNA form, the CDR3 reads TGTGCCAGCGGTTTAGATGGGAGGTCGGATACGCAGTATTTT.